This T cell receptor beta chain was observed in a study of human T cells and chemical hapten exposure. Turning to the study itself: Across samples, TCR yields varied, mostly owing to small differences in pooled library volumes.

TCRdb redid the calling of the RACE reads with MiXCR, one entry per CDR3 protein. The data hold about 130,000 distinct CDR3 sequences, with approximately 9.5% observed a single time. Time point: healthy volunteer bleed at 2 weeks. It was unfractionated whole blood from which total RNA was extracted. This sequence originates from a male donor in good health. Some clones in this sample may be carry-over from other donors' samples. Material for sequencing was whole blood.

As DNA, the CDR3 is TGTGCCTGGATAGGACAGGGTGACACCGGGGAGCTGTTTTTT. It is translated as CAWIGQGDTGELFF. The gene calls are TRBV30 and TRBJ2-2, with TRBD1 matching 8 bases. V was clipped by 4 bases and J by 3 bases; unmatched bases: 4. CDR3 length equals 14 residues. Germline V CDR1 and CDR2: GTSNPN, SVGIG (reference sequence).